One T cell receptor (beta chain) is described in this entry. V was clipped by 2 bases and J by 0 bases, with 9 bases between them. Looked up from germline, CDR1 is SGHTS and CDR2 is YDEGEE. The CDR3 extends over 15 amino acids. This sample is part of a study of blood T cell repertoires in COVID-19. Overall study: T cells, B-cell-depleted T cells, or PBMCs provided the cDNA or gDNA that served as material.

Per the study methods: Reference gene primers were amplified, and this amplification served to estimate nucleated cell counts. Here immunoSEQ multiplex PCR was the method, and the copy in TCRdb shows in-frame clones only, minus some. V, J and clone size are those of that table, while D and trimming were read from the DNA. The sample has about 49,000 clones; over 80% are singletons. This TCR came from a woman of 80 years or more with COVID-19, enrolled during active disease. This rearrangement joins TRBV5-8 to TRBJ1-5; D not certain. The sequenced material came from peripheral blood. CDR3 sequence (DNA): TGTGCCAGCAGCTTACCTCTCTATAGCAATCAGCCCCAGCATTTT. It codes for CASSLPLYSNQPQHF.